This T cell receptor (beta chain) was identified in a study of early T cells in non-severe SARS-CoV-2 infection. The germline gives CDR1 MNHNS, CDR2 SASEGT. This CDR3 comprises 14 residues. The ends were cut back, 6 bases at V and 4 bases at J, with 13 bases in the middle. This clonotype has a count of ten or more. Attachment of unique molecular identifiers was made to individual cDNA molecules. TCRdb re-called the 5' RACE reads with MiXCR, one entry per CDR3 protein. The repertoire holds tens of thousands of distinct CDR3 sequences, just under 3% seen once, with 0.7% to 0.9% in the top ten. The chain uses TRBV6-1 and TRBJ1-5; D may be TRBD1 (5 bases). This TCR was sampled from an adult who was a healthcare worker with PCR-confirmed SARS-CoV-2 infection or an uninfected control (not recorded which). Material for sequencing was whole blood. The DNA of the CDR3 is TGTGCCAGCAGAGAAACCGGGGGTAATCAGCCCCAGCATTTT. This translates into CASRETGGNQPQHF.